These 15 T cell receptor beta chains share one sample of origin, sequenced in a study of human T cells and chemical hapten exposure. Noted time point: patch test 3, about 24 weeks after DPC sensitization. Treatment in this sample: therapeutic diphenylcyclopropenone sensitization with weekly scalp DPC. TCRdb ran MiXCR on the RACE reads and lists one entry per CDR3 protein. The sample consists of more than 100,000 distinct CDR3 sequences, about 11% of them appearing once. The sample in question was whole blood, obtained in connection with sensitization to the hapten diphenylcyclopropenone (DPC). The source of these receptors is a woman in her fifties or sixties with alopecia areata. Some clones in this sample may be carry-over from other donors' samples.

The rearrangement joins TRBV2 to TRBJ1-1; 9 bases line up with TRBD1. Germline trimming cut 8 bases from V and 5 bases from J; bases unmatched to any gene: 9. Germline V CDR1 and CDR2: SNHLY, FYNNEI. This CDR3 is built from 14 residues. The CDR3 DNA reads as TGTGCCAGCTCCCAAAACAGGGGGCTGACTGAAGCTTTCTTT. This translates into CASSQNRGLTEAFF. The whole variable domain, remainder taken from reference TRBV2 and TRBJ1-1, is EPEVTQTPSHQVTQMGQEVILRCVPISNHLYFYWYRQILGQKVEFLVSFYNNEISEKSEIFDDQFSVERPDGSNFTLKIRSTKLEDSAMYFCASSQNRGLTEAFFGQGTRLTVV.

The J gene is TRBJ2-5, the V gene TRBV20-1, with TRBD2 matching 14 bases. The CDR3 is 19 residues long. The J segment lost 4 bases and the V segment lost 6 bases, leaving 19 bases of the junction unmatched. The germline gives CDR1 DFQATT, CDR2 SNEGSKA (reference sequence). CDR3 DNA sequence: TGCAGTGCCTCCGCCGGGACTAGCGGGAGTAGCGGTTTTGGAGAGACCCAGTACTTC. As protein: CSASAGTSGSSGFGETQYF.

This clonotype was counted only a few times. V and J are TRBV13 and TRBJ2-3; 8 nucleotides align to TRBD1. Germline V gene sequence: CDR1 PRHDT, CDR2 FYEKMQ (reference sequence). The V and J ends lost 3 bases and 6 bases, in that order; junction bases with no gene match: 8. The length of the CDR3 is 15 residues. In DNA form, the CDR3 reads TGTGCCAGCAGCTTCGGACAGGGCCAAGGGGATACGCAGTATTTT. Translation: CASSFGQGQGDTQYF. The full variable domain, rest sourced from reference TRBV13 and TRBJ2-3, is AAGVIQSPRHLIKEKRETATLKCYPIPRHDTVYWYQQGPGQDPQFLISFYEKMQSDKGSIPDRFSAQQFSDYHSELNMSSLELGDSALYFCASSFGQGQGDTQYFGPGTRLTVL.

There are a few counts of this clonotype. The V call is TRBV6-5, the J call TRBJ2-2, with D unresolved. The CDR3 consists of 12 residues. With 2 bases removed from V and 8 bases from J, the gap between germline ends came to 6 bases. Per germline, CDR1 MNHEY and CDR2 SVGAGI. CDR3: CASSYNGGELFF. The CDR3 nucleotides read TGTGCCAGCAGTTACAACGGGGGGGAGCTGTTTTTT.

The genes are TRBV10-3 and TRBJ1-1, with 10 bases fitting TRBD1. Germline V CDR1 and CDR2: ENHRY, SYGVKD. With 6 bases clipped from V and 4 bases from J, the junction kept 8 bases outside the gene matches. The CDR3 sequence is 15 residues long. CDR3 amino acids: CAISAGQGGLTEAFF. Written as DNA, the CDR3 is TGTGCCATCAGCGCCGGACAGGGGGGGCTCACTGAAGCTTTCTTT.

This chain links TRBV15 with TRBJ1-2; D not certain. The V and J ends lost 0 bases and 0 bases respectively, with 11 bases between them. The CDR3 has 16 residues. Per the germline V gene, CDR1 is LNHNV and CDR2 is YYDKDF (reference sequence). CDR3 DNA: TGTGCCACCAGCAGAGATCGGGCAGCCTCTAACTATGGCTACACCTTC. Protein product: CATSRDRAASNYGYTF.

The sample holds many counts of this clonotype. The chain couples TRBV19 to TRBJ2-7, with D perhaps TRBD1 (6 bases). The CDR3 sequence is 13 residues long. CDR1 is LNHDA, CDR2 SQIVND, per germline (reference sequence). The V end was cut by 3 bases, the J end by 2 bases, with 8 bases between. The chain's CDR3 is CASSINRAYEQYF. DNA of the CDR3: TGTGCCAGTAGTATCAACAGGGCCTACGAGCAGTACTTC.

This clonotype occurred a few times. CDR3 protein: CASSLEAGDQPQHF. In DNA, the CDR3 is TGCGCCAGCAGCCTGGAAGCGGGGGATCAGCCCCAGCATTTT. This chain uses TRBV5-1 with TRBJ1-5; the D gene is possibly TRBD1 (5 bases). Germline loops: CDR1 SGHRS, CDR2 YFSETQ. The CDR3 has 14 amino acids. Trimming shortened V by 4 bases and J by 5 bases, and 13 bases separated the two germline ends.

This clonotype was seen more than once but under ten times. The chain has TRBV6-1 and TRBJ2-7; D call uncertain. CDR3 length equals 11 residues. The V end lost 4 bases, the J end lost 4 bases, and 5 bases lay between the germline ends. CDR1 and CDR2 (germline): MNHNS, SASEGT. The CDR3 sequence: CASSVIYEQYF. CDR3 sequence (DNA): TGTGCCAGCAGTGTTATTTACGAGCAGTACTTC.

The chain employs TRBV12-3 or TRBV12-4 and TRBJ2-1, with D maybe TRBD1 (6 bases). The V end lost 6 bases, the J end lost 4 bases, and 16 bases lay between the germline ends. This CDR3 has 15 residues. The CDR3 nucleotides are TGTGCCAGCAGACTGACAGGCTTACCGTACAATGAGCAGTTCTTC. Encoded protein: CASRLTGLPYNEQFF.

This clonotype has only a few counts. The chain employs TRBV2 and TRBJ1-1, with TRBD1 identical over 8 bases. CDR3 length: 15 residues. Germline V gene sequence: CDR1 SNHLY, CDR2 FYNNEI. V shed 5 bases, J shed 1 base, and the junction held 6 bases outside the gene matches. The CDR3 here is CASSLTGDGNTEAFF. CDR3 DNA sequence: TGTGCCAGCAGTTTGACAGGGGATGGGAACACTGAAGCTTTCTTT.

V usage is TRBV5-1 and J usage is TRBJ2-3; 9 nucleotides align to TRBD2. Germline V gene lookup returns CDR1 SGHRS and CDR2 YFSETQ. The V and J ends lost 4 bases and 5 bases, in that order; junction bases with no gene match: 8. The CDR3 is made up of 15 amino acids. CDR3 amino acids: CASSILAGGVDTQYF. DNA for the CDR3: TGCGCCAGCAGCATACTGGCGGGGGGGGTAGATACGCAGTATTTT.

This clonotype was seen a handful of times. The rearrangement uses TRBV10-3 and TRBJ1-2; 8 nucleotides match TRBD1. The CDR3 contains 13 residues. CDR1 and CDR2 from the germline V gene are ENHRY and SYGVKD. V lost 6 bases, J lost 5 bases, and 5 bases stayed unmatched. The CDR3 nucleotides read TGTGCCATCAGCCAGGACAGGGAGTATGGCTACACCTTC. This encodes CAISQDREYGYTF.

V and J are TRBV7-2 and TRBJ2-7; D possibly corresponds to TRBD2 (7 bases). This CDR3 contains 17 residues. V gave up 3 bases and J gave up 0 bases, with 18 bases separating them. Germline loops: CDR1 SGHTA, CDR2 FQGNSA. CDR3 DNA: TGTGCCAGCAGCTTCCGGGGGGCCGAGTACTTCTCCTACGAGCAGTACTTC. Encoded protein: CASSFRGAEYFSYEQYF.

This chain links TRBV9 with TRBJ2-3, with D tentatively TRBD1 (5 bases). V was pared by 3 bases and J by 6 bases, with 5 bases between. The germline V gene encodes CDR1 SGDLS and CDR2 YYNGEE. The CDR3 runs to 11 residues. CDR3 region: CASSDRDTQYF. The CDR3 DNA reads TGTGCCAGCAGCGACAGGGATACGCAGTATTTT.